This T cell receptor beta chain was captured in a study of T cells in Graves' hyperthyroidism and ophthalmopathy. Study results and limitations: Stable hyperthyroidism was told apart from ophthalmopathy by a model built on 13 V-J features.

Using RNA transcripts as the source, TCR beta CDR3 regions were amplified. TCR CDR3 underwent first-round RT-PCR with the HTBI primer set. TCRdb redid the calling of the multiplex PCR reads with MiXCR, one entry per CDR3 protein. The sample has hundreds of thousands of distinct CDR3 sequences, over 40% seen once. The J segment lost 0 bases and the V segment lost 2 bases, leaving 10 bases of the junction unmatched. The CDR3 totals 18 residues. Germline CDR1 and CDR2: DFQATT and SNEGSKA (reference sequence). This clonotype was seen a handful of times. Its antigen is undetermined. The chain combines TRBV20-1 with TRBJ1-5; 10 nucleotides line up with TRBD1. This clonotype was sampled from an adult man with Graves' disease, either hyperthyroidism or ophthalmopathy (not recorded which). Sequencing was carried out using peripheral blood or thyroid tissue (not recorded which). The CDR3 DNA reads as TGCAGTGCTAGATTCCGCCGGACAGGGGGATTTAGCAATCAGCCCCAGCATTTT. It specifies CSARFRRTGGFSNQPQHF.